The following is a TCR beta chain sequence with its context. These data originate in a study of somatic mutations in cytotoxic T cells in rheumatoid arthritis. Using immunoSEQ multiplex PCR, the repertoire was profiled, and TCRdb retains in-frame clones only, with some absent. In the table there are 15,000 to 20,000 clones, just under 80% of which are singletons. Germline CDR1 and CDR2: MDHEN and SYDVKM. Trimming shortened V by 3 bases and J by 0 bases, and 6 bases separated the two germline ends. This CDR3 is built from 14 residues. Sequencing input: CD8+ T cells sorted from blood. V gene TRBV28 combines with J gene TRBJ1-3; D is ambiguous. This receptor was obtained from an adult with rheumatoid arthritis. CDR3 residues: CASSFRISGNTIYF. The CDR3 region has the DNA TGTGCCAGCAGTTTTCGCATCTCTGGAAACACCATATATTTT.